Listed below are T cell receptor beta chains from one sample, sequenced in a study of blood T cell repertoires in COVID-19. TCRdb's copy holds only in-frame clones and misses some; the assay was immunoSEQ multiplex PCR. The sample carries around 15,000 clones, around 90% recorded once. Sequences were obtained from peripheral blood. These receptors originate from a man aged 60 to 75 with acute or convalescent COVID-19. Both conserved end residues are part of each CDR3. D genes are given only for firm matches. Clone sizes are given selectively: once, few, many, or a class where the clone is expanded.

TRBV6-5,-,-,TRBJ1-2,CASSYSTERGYTF,TGTGCCAGCAGTTACTCGACAGAGCGTGGCTACACCTTC
TRBV7-2,few,TRBD1,TRBJ1-5,CASSLFGQGTGQPQHF,TGTGCCAGCAGCTTATTTGGGCAGGGGACAGGTCAGCCCCAGCATTTT
TRBV19,once,-,TRBJ2-1,CASSIAMGLVNEQFF,TGTGCCAGTAGTATCGCAATGGGGCTAGTCAATGAGCAGTTCTTC
TRBV10-3,-,TRBD1,TRBJ1-4,CATLDRGQNEKLFF,TGTGCCACCCTGGACAGGGGACAAAACGAAAAACTGTTTTTT
TRBV7-9,-,-,TRBJ1-1,CASSPWGSGDTEAFF,TGTGCCAGCAGCCCTTGGGGGTCGGGAGACACTGAAGCTTTCTTT
TRBV6-5,-,-,TRBJ2-2,CASRPKNGELFF,TGTGCCAGCAGACCTAAGAACGGGGAGCTGTTTTTT
TRBV4-2,-,TRBD2,TRBJ2-3,CASNPGGSGVTDTQYF,TGTGCCAGCAACCCCGGGGGTAGCGGGGTCACAGATACGCAGTATTTT
TRBV3-1/TRBV3-2,-,-,TRBJ2-3,CASSQDIWGSNPDTQYF,TGTGCCAGCAGCCAAGACATTTGGGGCAGCAACCCAGATACGCAGTATTTT
TRBV27,once,TRBD1,TRBJ1-2,CASSLALTGEVTF,TGTGCCAGCAGTTTAGCCCTTACAGGGGAAGTCACCTTC
TRBV6-6,-,-,TRBJ1-1,CASSSRQKVNEAFF,TGTGCCAGCAGTTCGCGACAGAAAGTTAATGAAGCTTTCTTT
TRBV6-5,-,TRBD1,TRBJ2-7,CASGQTGTYEQYF,TGTGCCAGCGGACAGACAGGGACCTACGAGCAGTACTTC
TRBV20-1,-,TRBD2,TRBJ2-3,CSASSKWTSGSSDTQYF,TGCAGTGCTAGTTCCAAGTGGACTAGCGGGAGTTCAGATACGCAGTATTTT
TRBV18,-,-,TRBJ2-7,CASSPEGYEQYF,TGTGCCAGCTCACCAGAGGGATACGAGCAGTACTTC
TRBV25-1,once,TRBD1,TRBJ1-4,CASSDPGTAQTREKLFF,TGTGCCAGCAGTGACCCGGGGACAGCCCAAACGAGGGAAAAACTGTTTTTT
TRBV6-1,-,-,TRBJ1-5,CASSEGWSGASNQPQHF,TGTGCCAGCAGTGAAGGATGGTCAGGGGCTAGCAATCAGCCCCAGCATTTT
TRBV7-3,-,TRBD1,TRBJ1-1,CASSLGTGHTEAFF,TGTGCCAGCAGCTTAGGGACAGGCCACACTGAAGCTTTCTTT
TRBV25-1,-,-,TRBJ2-1,CASSVLGAPEQFF,TGTGCCAGCAGTGTCCTAGGGGCCCCTGAGCAGTTCTTC
TRBV5-1,-,-,TRBJ2-5,CASRTGETQYF,TGCGCCAGCAGGACGGGTGAGACCCAGTACTTC
TRBV5-1,-,TRBD2,TRBJ2-3,CASSRSGGADTQYF,TGCGCCAGCAGCCGTAGCGGGGGGGCAGATACGCAGTATTTT
TRBV3-1/TRBV3-2,-,-,TRBJ1-3,CASSRDSGGNTIYF,TGTGCCAGCAGCCGTGACTCGGGGGGAAACACCATATATTTT
TRBV5-4,few,TRBD1,TRBJ2-3,CASSPPQGASRTDTQYF,TGTGCCAGCAGCCCCCCTCAGGGGGCCTCCCGGACCGATACGCAGTATTTT
TRBV7-9,-,-,TRBJ1-2,CASSLAGAIYGYTF,TGTGCCAGCAGCTTAGCAGGGGCGATCTATGGCTACACCTTC
TRBV28,-,-,TRBJ1-1,CASSLRDGGEGTEAFF,TGTGCCAGCAGTTTAAGAGATGGGGGGGAGGGGACTGAAGCTTTCTTT
TRBV7-2,-,TRBD2,TRBJ2-7,CASSQIAGGTYEQYF,TGTGCCAGCAGCCAAATAGCGGGAGGAACCTACGAGCAGTACTTC
TRBV20-1,few,TRBD1,TRBJ2-7,CSASTGEQQYF,TGCAGTGCTTCGACAGGGGAACAGCAGTACTTC
TRBV6-5,-,TRBD1,TRBJ1-2,CASRPGQEFYGYTF,TGTGCCAGCAGGCCGGGACAGGAGTTTTATGGCTACACCTTC
TRBV5-1,-,TRBD1,TRBJ1-6,CASSLGQGFDSPLHF,TGCGCCAGCAGCTTAGGACAGGGATTCGATTCACCCCTCCACTTT
TRBV9,-,-,TRBJ2-1,CASSVAGQFYNEQFF,TGTGCCAGCAGCGTAGCTGGACAGTTCTACAATGAGCAGTTCTTC
TRBV6-5,-,TRBD2,TRBJ2-7,CASRSRLAGAYEQYF,TGTGCCAGCAGATCTAGACTAGCGGGAGCTTACGAGCAGTACTTC
TRBV9,-,-,TRBJ2-7,CASSVSGLGEQYF,TGTGCCAGCAGCGTATCCGGACTCGGCGAGCAGTACTTC
TRBV28,-,-,TRBJ1-1,CASTLTGTLTEAFF,TGTGCCAGCACCTTGACCGGGACTCTCACTGAAGCTTTCTTT
TRBV6-6,-,TRBD1,TRBJ1-4,CASSPMGTGTSTNEKLFF,TGTGCCAGCAGTCCCATGGGGACAGGGACCTCAACTAATGAAAAACTGTTTTTT
TRBV12-1,-,-,TRBJ1-1,CASSPRTGWRTEAFF,TGTGCCAGCAGCCCCCGGACAGGTTGGCGGACTGAAGCTTTCTTT
TRBV12-5,-,-,TRBJ1-2,CASGNRDGGYTF,TGTGCTAGTGGCAACAGGGACGGTGGCTACACCTTC
TRBV28,-,TRBD1,TRBJ1-1,CASSSQGFSMNTEAFF,TGTGCCAGCAGTTCACAGGGGTTCTCCATGAACACTGAAGCTTTCTTT
TRBV3-1/TRBV3-2,few,TRBD2,TRBJ2-2,CASSFLAGGTGELFF,TGTGCCAGCAGCTTCCTAGCGGGAGGCACCGGGGAGCTGTTTTTT
TRBV28,-,TRBD1,TRBJ1-4,CASSFPGQGANEKLFF,TGTGCCAGCAGTTTTCCCGGCCAGGGGGCTAATGAAAAACTGTTTTTT
TRBV14,-,-,TRBJ1-2,CASSLDSGGYTF,TGTGCCAGCAGCCTTGACTCGGGTGGCTACACCTTC
TRBV28,-,-,TRBJ1-1,CASSGSGQSEAFF,TGTGCCAGCAGTGGGTCGGGACAATCTGAAGCTTTCTTT
TRBV19,-,TRBD1,TRBJ1-5,CASSSIYDRAEPQHF,TGTGCCAGTAGTTCAATATACGACAGGGCCGAGCCCCAGCATTTT
TRBV30,-,TRBD1,TRBJ1-1,CAWSAPTGMNTEAFF,TGTGCCTGGAGTGCCCCGACAGGGATGAACACTGAAGCTTTCTTT
TRBV30,-,-,TRBJ2-7,CAWSVGGSRVDEQYF,TGTGCCTGGAGTGTAGGAGGCTCAAGGGTAGACGAGCAGTACTTC
TRBV6-1,-,-,TRBJ2-7,CASSELDSRISYEQYF,TGTGCCAGCAGTGAACTAGACAGCCGGATCTCCTACGAGCAGTACTTC
TRBV5-1,-,TRBD1,TRBJ2-7,CASRATGGTYEQYF,TGCGCCAGCAGGGCGACAGGGGGAACCTACGAGCAGTACTTC
TRBV4-1,-,-,TRBJ1-1,CASSLEGENTEAFF,TGCGCCAGCAGCCTCGAAGGGGAGAACACTGAAGCTTTCTTT
TRBV28,-,TRBD1,TRBJ2-7,CAARDRGYEQYF,TGTGCCGCCAGGGACAGAGGCTACGAGCAGTACTTC
TRBV11-2,-,-,TRBJ1-5,CASSSQGLLDQPQHF,TGTGCCAGCAGCTCCCAAGGACTCTTAGATCAGCCCCAGCATTTT
TRBV29-1,-,-,TRBJ2-3,CSVGVVTDTQYF,TGCAGCGTTGGAGTCGTCACAGATACGCAGTATTTT
TRBV6-6,once,TRBD1,TRBJ1-4,CASSLGQYGEKLFF,TGTGCCAGCAGCCTGGGACAGTATGGCGAAAAACTGTTTTTT